The 26 T cell receptor beta chains given below trace back to one sample, sequenced in a study of blood T cell repertoires in COVID-19. TCRdb keeps only in-frame clones here, not all; method: immunoSEQ multiplex PCR. Among about 190,000 clones listed, roughly nine tenths were seen once. The specimen sequenced was peripheral blood. The receptors originated from a young man with acute or convalescent COVID-19.

The chain recombines TRBV12-3 or TRBV12-4 with TRBJ2-7, with D uncertain. CDR3 size: 11 residues. Trimming took 1 base from V and 9 from J, leaving 7 bases between them. The CDR3 protein is CASSLELRQYF. CDR3 nucleotide sequence: TGTGCCAGCAGTTTAGAATTGAGGCAGTACTTC.

V and J are TRBV27 and TRBJ2-1; D is possibly TRBD2 (6 bases). V lost 2 bases, J lost 2 bases, and 13 bases lay in between. The CDR3 is 16 residues long. Germline CDR1 is MNHEY and CDR2 is SMNVEV (reference sequence). The CDR3 DNA reads TGTGCCAGCAGTTTAAGGGCGGGGAGGACCTACAATGAGCAGTTCTTC. This encodes CASSLRAGRTYNEQFF.

There are a few counts of this clone. The chain combines TRBV5-4 with TRBJ2-7; 7 bases fit TRBD1. The CDR3 covers 12 residues. Germline CDR1 and CDR2: SGHNT and YYREEE (reference sequence). J lost 5 bases, V lost 4 bases, and 3 bases had no gene match. The CDR3 spells CASSGQVNEQYF. DNA for the CDR3: TGTGCCAGCAGCGGACAGGTCAACGAGCAGTACTTC.

This clone occurred a few times. V and J are TRBV15 and TRBJ2-1; D perhaps matches TRBD1 (6 bases). Germline CDR1 is LNHNV and CDR2 is YYDKDF (reference sequence). This CDR3 contains 15 residues. The V gene lost 2 bases and the J gene lost 0 bases, with 8 bases spanning the gap. DNA for the CDR3: TGTGCCACCAGCAGAACAGGGAGCTCCTACAATGAGCAGTTCTTC. Amino acids: CATSRTGSSYNEQFF.

The V gene is TRBV2, the J gene TRBJ2-1; possibly TRBD2 for D (5 bases). From germline, CDR1 is SNHLY and CDR2 FYNNEI. This CDR3 contains 12 residues. V lost 6 bases and J lost 8, with 11 bases in between. The CDR3 loop reads CASRDASHEQFF. CDR3 nucleotide sequence: TGTGCCAGCAGGGATGCTAGCCATGAGCAGTTCTTC.

The chain joins TRBV10-3 to TRBJ1-6; D is unresolved. There are 13 residues in the CDR3. The germline V and J ends were trimmed by 2 bases and 8 bases, with 7 bases remaining between them. Germline lookup yields CDR1 ENHRY and CDR2 SYGVKD. DNA for the CDR3: TGTGCCATCAGTGAGGGACTGTATTCACCCCTCCACTTT. The encoded protein is CAISEGLYSPLHF.

CDR3 nucleotide sequence: TGTGCCAGCAGTTTGTTAAGACAGGGCTCCTACAATGAGCAGTTCTTC. It translates to CASSLLRQGSYNEQFF. The rearrangement links TRBV28 to TRBJ2-1; 7 nucleotides match TRBD1. Germline loops: CDR1 MDHEN, CDR2 SYDVKM. V lost 3 bases to trimming and J lost 0 bases; unmatched junction nucleotides: 5. This CDR3 region has 16 residues.

The sample holds one count of this clone. The CDR3 sequence: CASTRDRSYEQYF. The CDR3 DNA sequence: TGTGCCAGCACCCGGGACAGGTCCTACGAGCAGTACTTC. The chain joins TRBV2 to TRBJ2-7, with TRBD1 matching 8 bases. The germline gives CDR1 SNHLY, CDR2 FYNNEI. The CDR3 extends over 13 amino acids. The V and J ends lost 7 bases and 1 base, in that order; junction bases with no gene match: 3.

The V and J genes are TRBV11-2 and TRBJ2-2; D unresolved. With 2 bases removed from V and 8 bases from J, the gap between germline ends came to 9 bases. Germline CDR1 SGHAT, CDR2 FQNNGV. The CDR3 sequence is 13 residues long. This chain's CDR3 is CASSLILRGELFF. CDR3 coding DNA: TGTGCCAGCAGCTTAATCCTCCGGGGGGAGCTGTTTTTT.

This chain joins TRBV27 and TRBJ2-1, with D possibly matching TRBD1 (6 bases). The CDR3 extends over 17 amino acids. The ends were cut back, 5 bases at V and 3 bases at J, with 20 bases in the middle. Germline V CDR1 and CDR2: MNHEY, SMNVEV (reference sequence). DNA of the CDR3: TGTGCCAGCAGTACCCCTCACGGACAGCCTCTCTACAATGAGCAGTTCTTC. Its protein product is CASSTPHGQPLYNEQFF.

The chain links TRBV7-2 to TRBJ1-2; maybe TRBD1 (6 bases). CDR3 length: 15 amino acids. Germline loops: CDR1 SGHTA, CDR2 FQGNSA. The ends were cut back, 1 base at V and 4 bases at J, with 13 bases in the middle. The CDR3 protein is CASSLEGGPSYGYTF. The CDR3 region has the DNA TGTGCCAGCAGCTTAGAGGGGGGGCCAAGCTATGGCTACACCTTC. Combining the CDR3 with reference TRBV7-2 and TRBJ1-2 gives the whole variable domain GAGVSQSPSNKVTEKGKDVELRCDPISGHTALYWYRQSLGQGLEFLIYFQGNSAPDKSGLPSDRFSAERTGGSVSTLTIQRTQQEDSAVYLCASSLEGGPSYGYTFGSGTRLTVV.

The chain links TRBV28 to TRBJ2-3, with TRBD2 identical over 12 bases. Germline V lookup: CDR1 MDHEN, CDR2 SYDVKM. There are 18 residues in the CDR3. V was clipped by 5 bases and J by 4 bases; unmatched bases: 13. The DNA for the CDR3 is TGTGCCAGCAGTCCGGGACTAGCGGGTTCCAAGGGGGCAGATACGCAGTATTTT. As protein: CASSPGLAGSKGADTQYF.

V is TRBV14 and J is TRBJ2-5; D not certain. V lost 2 bases and J 1 base, leaving 11 bases between the germline ends. This CDR3 is built from 15 residues. CDR1 and CDR2 from the germline V gene are SGHDN and FVKESK. This chain's CDR3 is CASSQFSTPQETQYF. In DNA, the CDR3 is TGTGCCAGCAGCCAATTCTCGACTCCCCAAGAGACCCAGTACTTC.

The chain recombines TRBV30 with TRBJ2-7; 10 nucleotides line up with TRBD2. In germline, CDR1 is GTSNPN, CDR2 SVGIG (reference sequence). This CDR3 contains 14 residues. With 7 bases clipped from V and 6 bases from J, the junction kept 12 bases outside the gene matches. The CDR3 bases are TGTGCCTTCTCCGTCGGAAGCGGGAGGGGCGAGCAGTACTTC. Its translation: CAFSVGSGRGEQYF.

This chain connects TRBV6-2 or TRBV6-3 to TRBJ1-1; D may be TRBD1 (6 bases). Germline values: CDR1 MNHEY, CDR2 SVGEGT. Deletions cut 6 bases from V and 4 bases from J, with 12 bases between. The CDR3 contains 13 residues. The chain's CDR3 is CASSHGQSTEAFF. The CDR3 DNA follows: TGTGCCAGCAGCCACGGACAGAGCACTGAAGCTTTCTTT.

V usage is TRBV5-4 and J usage is TRBJ2-5, with 8 bases identical to TRBD2. With V trimmed by 0 bases and J by 5 bases, 6 bases remained unmatched. Germline V gene lookup returns CDR1 SGHNT and CDR2 YYREEE (reference sequence). There are 15 residues in the CDR3. CDR3 sequence reads: CASSLVGSGIETQYF. CDR3 DNA: TGTGCCAGCAGCTTGGTGGGTAGCGGGATTGAGACCCAGTACTTC.

The chain links TRBV28 to TRBJ1-2, with unresolved D. This CDR3 contains 14 residues. Germline lookup yields CDR1 MDHEN and CDR2 SYDVKM. Trimming stripped 6 bases from V and 3 bases from J, with 14 bases between. The CDR3 DNA reads as TGTGCCAGCAGCGAACAGTACGATGACTATGGCTACACCTTC. Its translation: CASSEQYDDYGYTF.

The rearrangement links TRBV6-5 to TRBJ2-3, with 7 bases matching TRBD1. CDR1 and CDR2 from the germline V gene are MNHEY and SVGAGI. V lost 6 bases and J lost 2; bases outside the gene matches: 8. This CDR3 is built from 15 residues. This CDR3 is CASSRQGYNTDTQYF. The CDR3 coding sequence is TGTGCCAGCAGCCGACAGGGATATAACACAGATACGCAGTATTTT.

The chain employs TRBV28 and TRBJ2-3; D is unresolved. Germline CDR1 MDHEN, CDR2 SYDVKM. This CDR3 comprises 13 residues. The ends were cut back, 5 bases at V and 2 bases at J, with 8 bases in the middle. The CDR3, as DNA: TGTGCCAGCAGTCCCCCAATCACAGATACGCAGTATTTT. Amino acids: CASSPPITDTQYF.

The gene calls are TRBV18 and TRBJ1-3; TRBD1 matches 7 bases. The CDR3 covers 15 residues. Germline V lookup: CDR1 KGHSH, CDR2 LQKENI. J gave up 1 base and V 0 bases, and 0 bases lay outside the gene matches. Written as DNA, the CDR3 is TGTGCCAGCTCACCACCCAGGGGGTCTGGAAACACCATATATTTT. Translating it yields CASSPPRGSGNTIYF.

This clone was seen a single time. This sequence joins TRBV9 and TRBJ2-3; perhaps TRBD2 as D (6 bases). Germline-derived CDR1 and CDR2 are SGDLS and YYNGEE. CDR3 length: 15 residues. Trimming pared 3 bases from V and 4 bases from J, leaving 15 bases between. The CDR3 DNA reads TGTGCCAGCAGCGGCCGCGGGGACTGGGCAGATACGCAGTATTTT. It codes for CASSGRGDWADTQYF.

This clone was seen a single time. The chain links TRBV25-1 to TRBJ2-7, with D uncertain. Germline V lookup: CDR1 MGHDK, CDR2 SYGVNS. V dropped 5 bases and J dropped 2 bases, with 13 bases sitting between them. The CDR3 totals 14 residues. CDR3 in DNA: TGTGCCAGCAGTCCAGCGATGCCTCCCTACGAGCAGTACTTC. Its translation: CASSPAMPPYEQYF.

This chain joins TRBV9 and TRBJ1-1; 8 bases line up with TRBD1. Germline-derived CDR1 and CDR2 are SGDLS and YYNGEE. This CDR3 is 14 amino acids long. V shed 6 bases, J shed 6 bases, and the junction held 10 bases outside the gene matches. The CDR3 DNA reads as TGTGCCAGCAAACTACAGGGGGAGGTCGCTGAAGCTTTCTTT. Protein: CASKLQGEVAEAFF.

This chain joins TRBV21-1 and TRBJ1-2; the D segment call TRBD1 is taken from the table without a DNA check. TRBV21-1 is noted as a pseudogene. The CDR3 spans 17 residues. This CDR3 is CASSKYSGTGESYGYTF. The CDR3 DNA reads as TGTGCCAGCAGCAAATACTCCGGGACAGGGGAGAGCTATGGCTACACCTTC.

There are a few counts of this clone. The rearrangement joins TRBV7-9 to TRBJ2-7; 8 bases match TRBD1. Germline values: CDR1 SEHNR, CDR2 FQNEAQ (reference sequence). After removal of 10 bases from V and 2 bases from J, the junction contained 4 bases not matched to a gene. The CDR3 has 12 residues. The CDR3, as DNA: TGTGCCACCTCGACAGGGGCCTACGAGCAGTACTTC. Protein: CATSTGAYEQYF.

The chain recombines TRBV10-3 with TRBJ2-7; the match to TRBD1 covers 8 bases. With 6 bases clipped from V and 0 bases from J, the junction kept 7 bases outside the gene matches. The germline V gene has CDR1 ENHRY and CDR2 SYGVKD. The CDR3 extends over 15 amino acids. CDR3: CAISTGQGASYEQYF. In DNA, the CDR3 is TGTGCCATCAGCACCGGCCAGGGGGCCTCCTACGAGCAGTACTTC.